One sample yielded the 8 T cell receptor beta chains listed below, sequenced in a study of blood T cells in healthy people across ages. A J-beta primer mix and a sample-barcoded 5' primer were used in a second PCR of about 6 to 12 cycles. A single record per CDR3 protein comes from TCRdb applying MiXCR to the 5' RACE reads. This sample has roughly 700,000 distinct CDR3 sequences, with approximately 30% found just once. The sequenced material came from blood. The receptors come from a woman aged 80 or over in good health.

In its sample, this clonotype was seen a few times. This chain connects TRBV18 to TRBJ2-1; 9 positions match TRBD1. The CDR3 has 17 amino acids. The V segment lost 1 base and the J segment 0 bases; nucleotides outside the gene matches: 4. CDR1 is KGHSH, CDR2 LQKENI, per germline. The CDR3 region has the DNA TGTGCCAGCTCACCACTCCCGGACAGGGGCTCCTACAATGAGCAGTTCTTC. Amino acid sequence: CASSPLPDRGSYNEQFF.

As for this clonotype: Sequence at one end of the junction differs from germline and may be a read error. The rearrangement links TRBV5-6 to TRBJ2-3; 8 bases agree with TRBD2. Germline CDR1 reads SGHDT; CDR2 reads YYEEEE. CDR3 length: 19 residues. The CDR3 nucleotides read TGTGCCAGCAGCATCGGACTAGCCCGCCGAAACTTACCCACACATACGCAGTATTTT. Translated: CASSIGLARRNLPTHTQYF.

V usage is TRBV6-1 and J usage is TRBJ1-1; 8 positions agree with TRBD1. V was pared by 3 bases and J by 6 bases, with 12 bases of the junction left unmatched. The CDR3 consists of 16 residues. Germline loops: CDR1 MNHNS, CDR2 SASEGT. The CDR3 is CASSEAAGQVRPEAFF. In nucleotides, the CDR3 is TGTGCCAGCAGTGAGGCTGCGGGACAGGTACGACCTGAAGCTTTCTTT.

This clonotype was seen many times. The chain joins TRBV4-1 to TRBJ1-2; TRBD1 might be the D (6 bases). Germline V gene lookup returns CDR1 MGHRA and CDR2 YSYEKL. CDR3 size: 15 residues. V dropped 2 bases and J dropped 1 base, with 11 bases sitting between them. The CDR3 loop reads CASSQLQGDNYGYTF. CDR3 DNA: TGCGCCAGCAGCCAATTACAGGGTGATAACTATGGCTACACCTTC.

This clonotype was seen ten or more times. The genes are TRBV5-1 and TRBJ1-1; perhaps TRBD1 as D (5 bases). CDR1 and CDR2 from the germline V gene are SGHRS and YFSETQ. The V gene lost 4 bases and the J gene lost 0 bases, with 10 bases spanning the gap. CDR3 length equals 14 residues. For the CDR3, the DNA is TGCGCCAGCAGCACCGGGACGGTGAACACTGAAGCTTTCTTT. Protein: CASSTGTVNTEAFF.

In this sample, this clonotype turned up many times. The V call is TRBV25-1, the J call TRBJ1-2; D unclear. The germline V and J ends were trimmed by 8 bases and 3 bases, with 13 bases remaining between them. Looked up from germline, CDR1 is MGHDK and CDR2 is SYGVNS. The CDR3 runs 13 residues. CDR3 nucleotide sequence: TGTGCCAGCTACGGATCTCTCGACTATGGCTACACCTTC. Its protein product is CASYGSLDYGYTF.

This clonotype was counted only a few times. The chain employs TRBV12-5 and TRBJ2-1, with D perhaps assigned TRBD1 or TRBD2 (7 bases each). The V and J ends lost 2 bases and 2 bases respectively, with 13 bases between them. Germline CDR1 reads LGHNT; CDR2 reads FRNRAP. This CDR3 has 16 amino acids. The CDR3 region is CASGLSGGGPYNEQFF. The CDR3 region has the DNA TGTGCTAGTGGTTTGTCAGGGGGGGGCCCCTACAATGAGCAGTTCTTC.

This clonotype was counted at least ten times. The CDR3 coding sequence is TGCAGTGCTCCCCATCCTTGGGGTTCACCCCTCCACTTT. Residues: CSAPHPWGSPLHF. The V gene is TRBV20-1, the J gene TRBJ1-6, with D hard to call. Germline-derived CDR1 and CDR2 are DFQATT and SNEGSKA (reference sequence). The CDR3 covers 13 residues. V lost 5 bases to trimming and J lost 9 bases, with 14 bases between them.